Shown below are 3 T cell receptor beta chains from a single sample sequenced in a study of post-analysis software for immune sequencing data. These receptors' targets are unknown. Every TCR beta cDNA library bore unique molecular identifiers. Each CDR3 protein is one row after TCRdb ran MiXCR on the PCR reads. This sample carries roughly 410,000 distinct CDR3 sequences, around 33% of them seen once, and the ten largest clones take 13%. General observations from the study: Controls had lower frequencies than patients of 4 or 5 TRBV segments, which included TRBV5-6, TRBV5-1 and TRBV20-1.

Sequenced: blood. These receptors all come from a girl aged 5-17 years with multiple sclerosis.

Of note for this clonotype: Germline is not matched at one junction end, which may reflect a read error. The chain couples TRBV7-3 to TRBJ2-1; TRBD2 matches 9 bases. The germline V gene has CDR1 SGHTA and CDR2 FQGTGA. The CDR3 consists of 14 residues. This CDR3 reads CAGSPAGGTGEQFF. CDR3 DNA sequence: TGTGCCGGCAGCCCCGCGGGGGGGACTGGTGAGCAGTTCTTC. The variable domain in full, with the rest retrieved from reference TRBV7-3 and TRBJ2-1, is GAGVSQTPSNKVTEKGKYVELRCDPISGHTALYWYRQSLGQGPEFLIYFQGTGAADDSGLPNDRFFAVRPEGSVSTLKIQRTERGDSAVYLCAGSPAGGTGEQFFGPGTRLTVL.

The chain recombines TRBV12-3 or TRBV12-4 with TRBJ2-7; 9 bases are a match to TRBD1. The J segment lost 1 base and the V segment lost 5 bases, leaving 9 bases of the junction unmatched. This CDR3 comprises 16 residues. The CDR3 loop reads CASSPASGTGSYEQYF. The CDR3, as DNA: TGTGCCAGCAGTCCCGCGAGTGGGACAGGGTCCTACGAGCAGTACTTC.

This rearrangement joins TRBV20-1 to TRBJ2-4; D unclear. The DNA end favors TRBJ2-7, so the J call may be wrong. Looked up from germline, CDR1 is DFQATT and CDR2 is SNEGSKA (reference sequence). CDR3 length equals 10 residues. CDR3 sequence reads: CSASTYEQYF. The CDR3 DNA is TGCAGTGCTAGCACCTACGAGCAGTACTTC.